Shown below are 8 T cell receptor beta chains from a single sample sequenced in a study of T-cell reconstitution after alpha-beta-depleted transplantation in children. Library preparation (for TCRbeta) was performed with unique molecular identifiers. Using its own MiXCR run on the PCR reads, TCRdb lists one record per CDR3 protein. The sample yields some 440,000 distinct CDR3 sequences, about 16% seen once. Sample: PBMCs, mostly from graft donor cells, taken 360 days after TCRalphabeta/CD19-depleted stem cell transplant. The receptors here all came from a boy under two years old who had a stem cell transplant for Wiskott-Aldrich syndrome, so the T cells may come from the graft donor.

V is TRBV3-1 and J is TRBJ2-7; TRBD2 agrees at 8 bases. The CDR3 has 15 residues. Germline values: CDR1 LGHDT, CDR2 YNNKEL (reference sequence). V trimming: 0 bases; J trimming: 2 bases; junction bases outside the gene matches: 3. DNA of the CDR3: TGTGCCAGCAGCCAAGACCCGGGAGGGACCTACGAGCAGTACTTC. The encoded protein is CASSQDPGGTYEQYF.

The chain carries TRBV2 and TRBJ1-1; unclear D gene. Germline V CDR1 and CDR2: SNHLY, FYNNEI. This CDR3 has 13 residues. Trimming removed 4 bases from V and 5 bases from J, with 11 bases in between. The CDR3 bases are TGTGCCAGCAGTGCTGGGGTCTTAACTGAAGCTTTCTTT. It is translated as CASSAGVLTEAFF. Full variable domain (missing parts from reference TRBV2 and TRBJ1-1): EPEVTQTPSHQVTQMGQEVILRCVPISNHLYFYWYRQILGQKVEFLVSFYNNEISEKSEIFDDQFSVERPDGSNFTLKIRSTKLEDSAMYFCASSAGVLTEAFFGQGTRLTVV.

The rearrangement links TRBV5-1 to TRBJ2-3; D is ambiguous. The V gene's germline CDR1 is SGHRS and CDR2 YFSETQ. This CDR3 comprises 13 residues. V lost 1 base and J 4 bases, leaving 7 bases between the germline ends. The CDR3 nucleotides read TGCGCCAGCAGCTTGTATCTAGCAGATACGCAGTATTTT. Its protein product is CASSLYLADTQYF.

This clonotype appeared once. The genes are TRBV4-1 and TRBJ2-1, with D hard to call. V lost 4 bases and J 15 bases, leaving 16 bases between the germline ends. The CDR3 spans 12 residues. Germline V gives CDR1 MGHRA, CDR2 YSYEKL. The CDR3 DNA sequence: TGCGCCAGCAGCCCGGCAAGGGCCGTGCGGTTCTTC. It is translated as CASSPARAVRFF.

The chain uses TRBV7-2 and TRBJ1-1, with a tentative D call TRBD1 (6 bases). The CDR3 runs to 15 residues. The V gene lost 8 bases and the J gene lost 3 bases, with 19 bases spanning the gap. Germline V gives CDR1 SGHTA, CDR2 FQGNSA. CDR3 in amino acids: CASLHPTGFDTEAFF. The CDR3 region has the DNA TGTGCCAGCCTTCACCCCACAGGGTTTGACACTGAAGCTTTCTTT.

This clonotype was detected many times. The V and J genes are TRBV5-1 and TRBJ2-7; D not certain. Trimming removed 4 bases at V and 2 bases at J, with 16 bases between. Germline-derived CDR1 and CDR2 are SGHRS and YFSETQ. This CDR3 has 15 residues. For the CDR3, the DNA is TGCGCCAGCAGCCCAATATCAGGACGGACCTACGAGCAGTACTTC. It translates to CASSPISGRTYEQYF.

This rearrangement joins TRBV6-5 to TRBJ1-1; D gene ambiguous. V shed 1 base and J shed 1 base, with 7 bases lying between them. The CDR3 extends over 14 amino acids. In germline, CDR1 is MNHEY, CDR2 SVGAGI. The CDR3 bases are TGTGCCAGCAGTTACTGTACAGCGAACACTGAAGCTTTCTTT. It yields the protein CASSYCTANTEAFF.

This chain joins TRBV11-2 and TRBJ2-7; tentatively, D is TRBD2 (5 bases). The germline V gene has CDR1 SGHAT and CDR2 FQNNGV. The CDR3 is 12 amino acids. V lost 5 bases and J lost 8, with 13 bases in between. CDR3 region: CASSPLASKQYF. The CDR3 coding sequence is TGTGCCAGCAGCCCCCTAGCTTCCAAGCAGTACTTC.